This T cell receptor beta chain was captured in a study of CD8+ T cells in alopecia areata. Trimming removed 1 base at V and 0 bases at J, with 9 bases between. Germline V gives CDR1 MGHRA, CDR2 YSYEKL. The CDR3 extends over 16 amino acids. Extracted RNA was reverse transcribed, and the resulting cDNA served as sequencing template. Sequencing used immunoSEQ multiplex PCR; TCRdb keeps in-frame clones, though not all of them. This sample has under 250,000 clones, with about 56% found just once. Input material: CD8+ T cells sorted from blood. The genes are TRBV4-1 and TRBJ1-4; weak D call: TRBD1 (5 bases). This sequence was found in a human donor in good health. The CDR3 region is CASSQGGAATNEKLFF. The CDR3 DNA reads TGCGCCAGCAGCCAAGGAGGGGCCGCAACTAATGAAAAACTGTTTTTT.